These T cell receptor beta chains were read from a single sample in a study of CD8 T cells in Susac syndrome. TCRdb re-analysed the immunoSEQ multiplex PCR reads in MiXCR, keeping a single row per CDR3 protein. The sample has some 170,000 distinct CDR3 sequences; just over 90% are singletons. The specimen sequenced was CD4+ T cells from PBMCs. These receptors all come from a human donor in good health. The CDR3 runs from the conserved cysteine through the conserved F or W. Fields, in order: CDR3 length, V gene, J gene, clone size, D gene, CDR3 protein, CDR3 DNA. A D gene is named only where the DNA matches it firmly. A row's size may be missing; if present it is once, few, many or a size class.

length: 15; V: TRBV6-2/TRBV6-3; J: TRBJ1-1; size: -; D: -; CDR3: CASSSHSIRELEAFF; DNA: TGTGCCAGCAGTTCACACTCCATCAGGGAGCTTGAAGCTTTCTTT
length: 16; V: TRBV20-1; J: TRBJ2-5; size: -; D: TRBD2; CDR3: CSAPAPGLAQQETQYF; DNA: TGCAGTGCCCCAGCCCCGGGACTAGCGCAGCAAGAGACCCAGTACTTC
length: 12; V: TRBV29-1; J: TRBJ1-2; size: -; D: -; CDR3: CSVERAGNGYTF; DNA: TGCAGCGTTGAGCGGGCTGGAAATGGCTACACCTTC
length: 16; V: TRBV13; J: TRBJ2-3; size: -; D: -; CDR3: CASSPSRGYGTDTQYF; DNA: TGTGCCAGCAGCCCGTCCCGGGGTTATGGCACAGATACGCAGTATTTT
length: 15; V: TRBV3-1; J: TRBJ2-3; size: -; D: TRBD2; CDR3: CASSRLAGWMDTQYF; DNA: TGTGCCAGCAGCCGACTAGCGGGGTGGATGGATACGCAGTATTTT
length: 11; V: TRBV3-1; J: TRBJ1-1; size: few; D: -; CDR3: CASSRDTEAFF; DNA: TGTGCCAGCAGCCGTGACACTGAAGCTTTCTTT
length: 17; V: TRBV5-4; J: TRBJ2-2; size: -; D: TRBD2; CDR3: CASSPGAGGLNTGELFF; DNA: TGTGCCAGCAGCCCGGGAGCGGGGGGCCTGAACACCGGGGAGCTGTTTTTT
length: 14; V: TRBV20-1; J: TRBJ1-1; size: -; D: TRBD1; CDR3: CSARTGGAGTEAFF; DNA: TGCAGTGCTAGAACAGGGGGCGCGGGCACTGAAGCTTTCTTT
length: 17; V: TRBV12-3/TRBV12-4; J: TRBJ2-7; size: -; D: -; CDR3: CASSFHDLIGGTSEQYF; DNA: TGTGCCAGCAGTTTTCACGATCTCATTGGAGGGACCAGCGAGCAGTACTTC
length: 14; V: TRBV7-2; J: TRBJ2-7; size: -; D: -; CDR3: CASSLLGVTYEQYF; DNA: TGTGCCAGCAGCTTACTGGGGGTTACCTACGAGCAGTACTTC
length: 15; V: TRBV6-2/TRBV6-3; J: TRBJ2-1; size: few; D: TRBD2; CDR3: CASSYSTSGGREQFF; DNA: TGTGCCAGCAGTTACTCGACTAGCGGGGGAAGAGAGCAGTTCTTC
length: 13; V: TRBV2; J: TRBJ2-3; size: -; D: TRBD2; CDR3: CASLAGGTDTQYF; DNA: TGTGCCAGTTTAGCGGGGGGGACAGATACGCAGTATTTT
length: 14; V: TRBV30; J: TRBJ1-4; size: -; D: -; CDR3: CAWTTPVFNEKLFF; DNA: TGTGCCTGGACCACCCCCGTCTTTAATGAAAAACTGTTTTTT
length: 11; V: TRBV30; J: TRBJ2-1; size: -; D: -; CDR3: CAWSVLLGQFF; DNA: TGTGCCTGGAGTGTATTGCTGGGGCAGTTCTTC
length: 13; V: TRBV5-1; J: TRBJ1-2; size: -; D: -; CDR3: CASSFSQGRGYTF; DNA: TGCGCCAGCAGCTTCTCGCAGGGTAGGGGCTACACCTTC
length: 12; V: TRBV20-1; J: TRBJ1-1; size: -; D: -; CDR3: CSASQGDTEAFF; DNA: TGCAGTGCCTCACAGGGAGACACTGAAGCTTTCTTT
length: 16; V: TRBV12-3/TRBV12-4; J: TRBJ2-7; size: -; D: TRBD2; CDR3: CASSLGLGGGAYEQYF; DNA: TGTGCCAGCAGTTTAGGTCTGGGGGGAGGGGCCTACGAGCAGTACTTC